One sample yielded the 15 T cell receptor beta chains listed below, sequenced in a study of cytomegalovirus exposure and HLA in healthy donors. Both 60 Vbeta primers and 13 Jbeta primers went into the PCR. Profiling relied on immunoSEQ multiplex PCR, and the TCRdb table lists in-frame clones only, not all of them. This sample has approximately 100,000 clones, with approximately 72% found just once. Source material: PBMCs. The receptors stem from a woman aged 40 to 50 in good health and CMV-seronegative.

The chain couples TRBV7-9 to TRBJ1-2, with D perhaps TRBD1 (6 bases). The V end was cut by 1 base, the J end by 4 bases, with 13 bases between. The CDR3 runs 15 residues. Per the germline V gene, CDR1 is SEHNR and CDR2 is FQNEAQ (reference sequence). CDR3 nucleotide sequence: TGTGCCAGCAGCTTAGGGGTACAGGGTGGCTATGGCTACACCTTC. Its protein is CASSLGVQGGYGYTF.

The table lists this clone with a count of one. Germline is not matched at one junction end, which may reflect a read error. This chain uses TRBV19 with TRBJ1-1; no firm D call. The CDR3 has 14 residues. Germline lookup yields CDR1 LNHDA and CDR2 SQIVND (reference sequence). The CDR3 here is CASSIQPLATIAVF. The DNA for the CDR3 is TGTGCCAGTAGTATCCAACCCCTAGCCACGATCGCTGTCTTT.

This chain uses TRBV7-3 with TRBJ2-5; TRBD1 matches at 10 bases. The CDR3 is 13 residues long. V shed 5 bases and J 4 bases; nucleotides not matched to a gene: 1. Germline values: CDR1 SGHTA, CDR2 FQGTGA. The CDR3 DNA sequence: TGTGCCAGCAGCAGGGACAGGGGAGAGACCCAGTACTTC. Translated, it gives CASSRDRGETQYF.

The chain employs TRBV29-1 and TRBJ2-7, with TRBD1 matching 10 bases. Germline V gene lookup returns CDR1 SQVTM and CDR2 ANQGSEA. The CDR3 is 13 amino acids. V shed 6 bases and J 0 bases; nucleotides not matched to a gene: 2. The CDR3 protein is CSVGQGSSYEQYF. CDR3 DNA: TGCAGCGTGGGACAGGGGAGCTCCTACGAGCAGTACTTC.

The chain is built from TRBV19 and TRBJ2-7; possibly TRBD1 for D (5 bases). CDR3 length: 14 amino acids. Trimming stripped 3 bases from V and 5 bases from J, with 14 bases between. CDR1 is LNHDA and CDR2 is SQIVND in the germline V gene (reference sequence). In DNA, the CDR3 is TGTGCCAGTAGTATGTCTACAGGCGTCCACGAGCAGTACTTC. It is translated as CASSMSTGVHEQYF.

The V gene is TRBV9, the J gene TRBJ2-7; D is undetermined. From germline, CDR1 is SGDLS and CDR2 YYNGEE. The ends were cut back, 0 bases at V and 2 bases at J, with 6 bases in the middle. The CDR3 is made up of 13 amino acids. The CDR3, as DNA: TGTGCCAGCAGCGTAGGGCTAGCCTACGAGCAGTACTTC. Translation: CASSVGLAYEQYF.

The chain uses TRBV15 and TRBJ2-3, with 8 bases aligning to TRBD1. The V gene's germline CDR1 is LNHNV and CDR2 YYDKDF (reference sequence). V shed 1 base and J 2 bases; nucleotides not matched to a gene: 5. The CDR3 is 16 residues long. The CDR3 coding sequence is TGTGCCACCAGCAGAGCCGGACAGGGCTCCACAGATACGCAGTATTTT. It specifies CATSRAGQGSTDTQYF.

The chain uses TRBV11-3 and TRBJ2-1; 7 bases match TRBD1. Per germline, CDR1 SGHNT and CDR2 YENEEA. The V gene end was trimmed by 0 bases and the J gene end by 3 bases; junction bases not matched to a gene: 5. The CDR3 has 16 residues. The CDR3, as DNA: TGTGCCAGCAGCTTAGAAGGGGGCCCGGGCTACAATGAGCAGTTCTTC. This gives the protein CASSLEGGPGYNEQFF.

The CDR3 nucleotides are TGCGCCAGCAGCTTGAACAGGGGGGCGGTTGAAAAACTGTTTTTT. Amino acid sequence: CASSLNRGAVEKLFF. The J gene is TRBJ1-4, the V gene TRBV5-1, with 8 bases that match TRBD1. Trimming removed 1 base from V and 7 bases from J; junction bases left unmatched: 6. The CDR3 totals 15 residues. CDR1 and CDR2 (germline): SGHRS, YFSETQ.

The chain has TRBV7-3 and TRBJ2-5; the match to TRBD1 covers 10 bases. The V segment lost 5 bases and the J segment 5 bases; nucleotides outside the gene matches: 11. The CDR3 is made up of 16 amino acids. Germline V gene lookup returns CDR1 SGHTA and CDR2 FQGTGA. CDR3: CASSPSATGGMETQYF. The CDR3, as DNA: TGTGCCAGCAGCCCCTCCGCGACAGGGGGCATGGAGACCCAGTACTTC.

The V gene is TRBV11-3, the J gene TRBJ2-5, with 7 positions matching TRBD2. The DNA end lines up better with TRBJ2-7; the J call may be wrong. From germline, CDR1 is SGHNT and CDR2 YENEEA. The CDR3 is 14 amino acids. The CDR3 spells CASSFSSGPYEQYF. The CDR3 nucleotides are TGTGCCAGCAGCTTCTCTAGCGGACCATACGAGCAGTACTTC.

This clone has just a few counts. The chain has TRBV19 and TRBJ2-1; the match to TRBD1 covers 7 bases. The germline CDR1 and CDR2 sequences are LNHDA and SQIVND (reference sequence). V lost 4 bases, J lost 8 bases, and 5 bases stayed unmatched. The CDR3 runs to 13 residues. The CDR3 loop is CASSSDREHEQFF. The CDR3 DNA reads as TGTGCCAGTAGTAGTGACAGGGAGCATGAGCAGTTCTTC.

This clone was picked up a small number of times. The chain has TRBV19 and TRBJ2-5; 8 positions match TRBD2. The closer fit of TRBJ2-7 to the DNA end suggests the J call may be wrong. The CDR3 runs to 15 residues. CDR1 and CDR2 from the germline V gene are LNHDA and SQIVND (reference sequence). CDR3 bases: TGTGCCAGCAGCAGACATAGCGGGGACTCCTACGAGCAGTACTTC. It yields the protein CASSRHSGDSYEQYF.

This clone occurred a few times. The CDR3: CASSRDRGTGNTIYF. CDR3 sequence (DNA): TGCGCCAGCAGCCGAGACAGGGGGACTGGAAACACCATATATTTT. The genes are TRBV5-1 and TRBJ1-3, with TRBD1 matching over 9 bases. V trimming: 4 bases; J trimming: 2 bases; junction bases outside the gene matches: 4. The germline gives CDR1 SGHRS, CDR2 YFSETQ. CDR3 size: 15 residues. The full variable domain, rest sourced from reference TRBV5-1 and TRBJ1-3, is KAGVTQTPRYLIKTRGQQVTLSCSPISGHRSVSWYQQTPGQGLQFLFEYFSETQRNKGNFPGRFSGRQFSNSRSEMNVSTLELGDSALYLCASSRDRGTGNTIYFGEGSWLTVV.

The chain employs TRBV29-1 and TRBJ2-1, with 9 positions matching TRBD2. J lost 7 bases, V lost 1 base, and 11 bases had no gene match. Germline V gene data show CDR1 as SQVTM and CDR2 as ANQGSEA. The CDR3 runs 16 residues. CDR3 nucleotide sequence: TGCAGCGTTGAAGTATCTGGGACTAGCTTGTGGAATGAGCAGTTCTTC. Translation: CSVEVSGTSLWNEQFF.